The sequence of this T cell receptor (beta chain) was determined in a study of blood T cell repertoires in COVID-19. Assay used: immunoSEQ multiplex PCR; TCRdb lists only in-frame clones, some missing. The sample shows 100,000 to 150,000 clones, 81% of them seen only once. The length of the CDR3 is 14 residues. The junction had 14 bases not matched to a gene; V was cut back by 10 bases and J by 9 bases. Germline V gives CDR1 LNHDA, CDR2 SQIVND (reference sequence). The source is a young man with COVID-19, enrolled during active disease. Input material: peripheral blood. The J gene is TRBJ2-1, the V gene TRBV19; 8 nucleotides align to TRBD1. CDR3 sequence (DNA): TGTGCCACCGAAGGACAGGGTATTACTGGTGAGCAGTTCTTC. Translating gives CATEGQGITGEQFF.